These 25 T cell receptor beta chains share one sample of origin, sequenced in a study of cytomegalovirus exposure and HLA in healthy donors. Here immunoSEQ multiplex PCR was the method, and the copy in TCRdb shows in-frame clones only, minus some. Of about 350,000 clones in the sample, roughly nine tenths were seen once. The sample consisted of PBMCs. These receptors were obtained from a woman in her 30s in good health and CMV-seropositive.

The chain has TRBV7-9 and TRBJ2-2; TRBD2 aligns across 13 bases. The length of the CDR3 is 16 residues. V was pared by 7 bases and J by 6 bases, with 8 bases of the junction left unmatched. Germline CDR1 is SEHNR and CDR2 is FQNEAQ (reference sequence). The CDR3 sequence is CASTARLAGGSGELFF. CDR3 coding DNA: TGTGCCAGCACCGCCAGACTAGCGGGGGGATCCGGGGAGCTGTTTTTT.

The rearrangement joins TRBV28 to TRBJ2-7, with TRBD2 matching 10 bases. Germline-derived CDR1 and CDR2 are MDHEN and SYDVKM. With V trimmed by 3 bases and J by 6 bases, 11 bases remained unmatched. The length of the CDR3 is 16 residues. Here the CDR3 DNA reads TGTGCCAGCAGTTTCCGAGCGGGAGGGCCCTCTGGCGAGCAGTACTTC. Amino acid sequence: CASSFRAGGPSGEQYF.

V is TRBV7-2 and J is TRBJ2-2; D not resolved. CDR1 is SGHTA, CDR2 FQGNSA, per germline. This CDR3 is built from 17 residues. Trimming removed 1 base at V and 6 bases at J, with 18 bases between. CDR3 sequence reads: CASSLGASILFAGELFF. The CDR3 DNA reads as TGTGCCAGCAGCTTAGGGGCAAGCATTCTATTTGCCGGGGAGCTGTTTTTT.

The rearrangement joins TRBV5-1 to TRBJ1-2, with 7 bases matching TRBD1. Unmatched junction bases numbered 9, after V lost 2 bases and J lost 8 bases. This CDR3 is 14 amino acids long. Looked up from germline, CDR1 is SGHRS and CDR2 is YFSETQ. CDR3 sequence: CASSLTGVSWGYTF. CDR3 nucleotide sequence: TGCGCCAGCAGCTTAACAGGGGTTTCATGGGGCTACACCTTC.

This sequence joins TRBV14 and TRBJ2-5, with D perhaps matching TRBD2 (5 bases). Germline V CDR1 and CDR2: SGHDN, FVKESK. V gave up 0 bases and J gave up 1 base, with 12 bases separating them. This CDR3 has 16 residues. The CDR3 loop reads CASSQEFLTSQETQYF. The CDR3, as DNA: TGTGCCAGCAGCCAAGAATTCCTAACTAGCCAAGAGACCCAGTACTTC. Combining the CDR3 with reference TRBV14 and TRBJ2-5 gives the whole variable domain EAGVTQFPSHSVIEKGQTVTLRCDPISGHDNLYWYRRVMGKEIKFLLHFVKESKQDESGMPNNRFLAERTGGTYSTLKVQPAELEDSGVYFCASSQEFLTSQETQYFGPGTRLLVL.

The rearrangement uses TRBV7-2 and TRBJ1-2; D gene unclear. Trimming pared 4 bases from V and 6 bases from J, leaving 6 bases between. The CDR3 spans 11 residues. The V gene's germline CDR1 is SGHTA and CDR2 FQGNSA. The CDR3 DNA follows: TGTGCCAGCAGCTCAAGGGATGGCTACACCTTC. The encoded protein is CASSSRDGYTF.

V and J are TRBV7-2 and TRBJ2-5; 7 bases line up with TRBD1. V was pared by 6 bases and J by 2 bases, with 9 bases of the junction left unmatched. This CDR3 is built from 15 residues. CDR1 and CDR2 from the germline V gene are SGHTA and FQGNSA. CDR3: CASRSHPGQQETQYF. The CDR3 bases are TGTGCCAGCAGATCCCACCCGGGACAGCAAGAGACCCAGTACTTC.

CDR3: CASSPQAGGTSYEQYF. CDR3 nucleotide sequence: TGTGCCAGCAGCCCCCAGGCGGGGGGGACCTCCTACGAGCAGTACTTC. The chain couples TRBV7-6 to TRBJ2-7; TRBD2 matches at 9 bases. Germline assignment: CDR1 SGHVS and CDR2 FNYEAQ. The V segment lost 5 bases and the J segment 0 bases; nucleotides outside the gene matches: 8. This CDR3 comprises 16 residues. Based on the CDR3 plus reference TRBV7-6 and TRBJ2-7, the full variable domain is GAGVSQSPRYKVTKRGQDVALRCDPISGHVSLYWYRQALGQGPEFLTYFNYEAQQDKSGLPNDRFSAERPEGSISTLTIQRTEQRDSAMYRCASSPQAGGTSYEQYFGPGTRLTVT.

This clone was found once. The rearrangement joins TRBV7-3 to TRBJ1-2; D is possibly TRBD1 (6 bases). Germline assignment: CDR1 SGHTA and CDR2 FQGTGA. V lost 1 base and J lost 4, with 13 bases in between. CDR3 size: 15 residues. The CDR3 bases are TGTGCCAGCAGCTTAAATGCCAGGGGAGGCTATGGCTACACCTTC. Its translation: CASSLNARGGYGYTF.

The chain links TRBV5-4 to TRBJ2-1; the D gene is possibly TRBD1 (5 bases). Germline CDR1 is SGHNT and CDR2 is YYREEE (reference sequence). Trimming took off 1 base at V and 5 bases at J, with 10 bases between the two ends. The CDR3 spans 14 residues. In nucleotides, the CDR3 is TGTGCCAGCAGCTTGATCGCAGGGCACAATGAGCAGTTCTTC. This encodes CASSLIAGHNEQFF.

The gene calls are TRBV6-5 and TRBJ1-5, with 7 bases identical to TRBD1. The germline CDR1 and CDR2 sequences are MNHEY and SVGAGI. After removal of 6 bases from V and 2 bases from J, the junction contained 7 bases not matched to a gene. The CDR3 runs to 15 residues. The CDR3 here is CASSITGAGNQPQHF. CDR3 DNA: TGTGCCAGCAGCATAACAGGGGCGGGCAATCAGCCCCAGCATTTT.

The chain links TRBV5-1 to TRBJ2-3; D unresolved. Per the germline V gene, CDR1 is SGHRS and CDR2 is YFSETQ. Deletions cut 0 bases from V and 2 bases from J, with 13 bases between. The CDR3 contains 16 residues. CDR3 protein: CASSLAVSLITDTQYF. Here the CDR3 DNA reads TGCGCCAGCAGCTTGGCCGTTTCTCTCATCACAGATACGCAGTATTTT. The variable domain in full, with the rest retrieved from reference TRBV5-1 and TRBJ2-3, is KAGVTQTPRYLIKTRGQQVTLSCSPISGHRSVSWYQQTPGQGLQFLFEYFSETQRNKGNFPGRFSGRQFSNSRSEMNVSTLELGDSALYLCASSLAVSLITDTQYFGPGTRLTVL.

Points on this clone: The germline gene is not matched at one end of the junction; a read error may be the cause. The rearrangement joins TRBV5-1 to TRBJ1-1; D unresolved. CDR3 length equals 13 residues. Germline V gene lookup returns CDR1 SGHRS and CDR2 YFSETQ. CDR3 DNA sequence: TGCGCCAGCAGTTTGGATATGGGTACTGAAGCTTTCTTT. Amino acid sequence: CASSLDMGTEAFF.

The V and J genes are TRBV7-2 and TRBJ2-1, with TRBD2 identical over 14 bases. The V segment lost 5 bases and the J segment 7 bases; nucleotides outside the gene matches: 7. Germline-derived CDR1 and CDR2 are SGHTA and FQGNSA. This CDR3 contains 16 residues. The CDR3 spells CASSPRLAGGMNEQFF. CDR3 coding DNA: TGTGCCAGCAGCCCCCGACTAGCGGGAGGGATGAATGAGCAGTTCTTC.

The chain employs TRBV13 and TRBJ1-1; no definite D call. The CDR3 is 11 residues long. The V gene lost 5 bases and the J gene lost 8 bases, with 9 bases spanning the gap. CDR1 is PRHDT and CDR2 is FYEKMQ in the germline V gene (reference sequence). The CDR3 loop reads CASSPYGEAFF. CDR3 sequence (DNA): TGTGCCAGCAGCCCATACGGCGAAGCTTTCTTT.

J is TRBJ1-6 and V is TRBV6-6; TRBD1 might be the D (5 bases). CDR1 and CDR2 from the germline V gene are MNHNY and SVGAGI (reference sequence). This CDR3 is built from 16 residues. V dropped 2 bases and J dropped 6 bases, with 14 bases sitting between them. CDR3 region: CASSYGQGRINSPLHF. CDR3 coding DNA: TGTGCCAGCAGTTACGGGCAGGGCCGCATTAATTCACCCCTCCACTTT.

This clone was counted a single time. J is TRBJ1-2 and V is TRBV4-2; D is undetermined. Germline-derived CDR1 and CDR2 are LGHNA and YNFKEQ. Trimming removed 1 base at V and 4 bases at J, with 13 bases between. This CDR3 comprises 15 residues. In DNA form, the CDR3 reads TGTGCCAGCAGCCAAGTTAGGACGGAAAGCTATGGCTACACCTTC. Encoded protein: CASSQVRTESYGYTF.

This rearrangement joins TRBV13 to TRBJ2-7, with no clear D. The germline V gene has CDR1 PRHDT and CDR2 FYEKMQ (reference sequence). The V and J ends lost 5 bases and 6 bases respectively, with 11 bases between them. The CDR3 has 12 residues. Written as DNA, the CDR3 is TGTGCCAGCAGCGCCTCGGCCTCCGAGCAGTACTTC. Encoded protein: CASSASASEQYF.

The V and J genes are TRBV6-6 and TRBJ2-7; maybe TRBD1 (5 bases). The CDR3 runs 13 residues. The V gene's germline CDR1 is MNHNY and CDR2 SVGAGI (reference sequence). Trimming pared 7 bases from V and 2 bases from J, leaving 12 bases between. The CDR3 reads CASTRTGTYEQYF. The CDR3 DNA is TGTGCCAGCACCCGCACAGGAACCTACGAGCAGTACTTC.

Concerning this clone itself: Other nucleotide sequences in the sample specify the same CDR3. The chain uses TRBV27 and TRBJ1-5; no clear D. Trimming removed 6 bases at V and 6 bases at J, with 9 bases between. In germline, CDR1 is MNHEY, CDR2 SMNVEV (reference sequence). The CDR3 extends over 12 amino acids. The chain's CDR3 is CASSLRGQPQHF. The CDR3 DNA sequence: TGTGCCAGCAGCCTCCGGGGTCAGCCCCAGCATTTT.

The rearrangement joins TRBV2 to TRBJ2-3; no firm D call. The CDR3 spans 14 residues. Germline values: CDR1 SNHLY, CDR2 FYNNEI. Trimming removed 6 bases at V and 1 base at J, with 11 bases between. CDR3 DNA: TGTGCCAGCAGGGGTGGGGTGGGCACAGATACGCAGTATTTT. As protein: CASRGGVGTDTQYF.

The chain employs TRBV5-1 and TRBJ2-2; D might be TRBD1 (6 bases). Germline values: CDR1 SGHRS, CDR2 YFSETQ. CDR3 size: 16 residues. The V end lost 2 bases, the J end lost 6 bases, and 17 bases lay between the germline ends. Here the CDR3 reads CASSFGRHAGAGELFF. The CDR3, as DNA: TGCGCCAGCAGCTTTGGACGCCACGCAGGGGCCGGGGAGCTGTTTTTT.

V and J are TRBV5-1 and TRBJ2-7, with 14 nucleotides matching TRBD2. This CDR3 comprises 17 residues. V lost 4 bases and J lost 1; bases outside the gene matches: 7. The germline CDR1 and CDR2 sequences are SGHRS and YFSETQ. Here the CDR3 DNA reads TGCGCCAGCAGCAGGGGACTAGCGGGAGCTAAGTCCTACGAGCAGTACTTC. As protein: CASSRGLAGAKSYEQYF.

In nucleotides, the CDR3 is TGTGCCACCAGCAGAGAGGGGGCGGATCAGCCCCAGCATTTT. Its protein is CATSREGADQPQHF. The chain carries TRBV15 and TRBJ1-5; D is possibly TRBD1 (6 bases). This CDR3 region has 14 residues. The germline V gene has CDR1 LNHNV and CDR2 YYDKDF (reference sequence). Trimming cost V 0 bases and J 5 bases, with 8 bases left between them. The variable domain in full, completed from reference TRBV15 and TRBJ1-5, reads DAMVIQNPRYQVTQFGKPVTLSCSQTLNHNVMYWYQQKSSQAPKLLFHYYDKDFNNEADTPDNFQSRRPNTSFCFLDIRSPGLGDTAMYLCATSREGADQPQHFGDGTRLSIL.

The CDR3 is CAWSTGMSLYEQYF. The CDR3 DNA reads TGTGCCTGGAGTACCGGGATGTCTCTCTACGAGCAGTACTTC. The chain joins TRBV30 to TRBJ2-7; a weak D match, TRBD2 (5 bases). The CDR3 has 14 residues. Trimming took off 2 bases at V and 3 bases at J, with 14 bases between the two ends. Germline V CDR1 and CDR2: GTSNPN, SVGIG (reference sequence).